The source of this T cell receptor beta chain is a study of technical replicates of blood from several donors. The method was immunoSEQ multiplex PCR; TCRdb's version includes in-frame clones alone and lacks a portion of them. The profile covers some 15,000 clones, with 82% appearing a single time and 10% taken by the ten largest. The CDR3 contains 18 residues. The germline gives CDR1 SGHAT, CDR2 FQNNGV. V shed 4 bases, J shed 0 bases, and the junction held 12 bases outside the gene matches. The sequenced sample consisted of PBMCs. V and J are TRBV11-2 and TRBJ2-3; 8 bases match TRBD2. This receptor was obtained from a human donor in good health. Some clones in this sample may be carry-over from other donors' samples. Here the CDR3 reads CASSYYSGTRKSTDTQYF. For the CDR3, the DNA is TGTGCCAGCAGCTACTATTCCGGGACTAGAAAAAGCACAGATACGCAGTATTTT. Full variable domain (outside the CDR3, taken from reference TRBV11-2 and TRBJ2-3): EAGVAQSPRYKIIEKRQSVAFWCNPISGHATLYWYQQILGQGPKLLIQFQNNGVVDDSQLPKDRFSAERLKGVDSTLKIQPAKLEDSAVYLCASSYYSGTRKSTDTQYFGPGTRLTVL.